These T cell receptor beta chains were read from a single sample in a study of shared clonotypes between healthy human individuals. The assay was immunoSEQ multiplex PCR, and TCRdb's table has in-frame clones only and misses some. The sample consists of roughly 2.1 million clones, about 93% of them appearing once. Specimen: naive CD8+ T cells from PBMCs. These receptors all come from a man younger than 30 in good health. Some clones in this sample may be carry-over from other donors' samples. Each CDR3 is given with its conserved first and last residue. The D gene is left open where the match is weak. Clone size is shown for a subset of rows, as once, few, many or a class of expanded clone.

V	J	D	size	DNA	CDR3
TRBV7-9	TRBJ2-7	.	.	TGTGCCAGCAGCTTAGAACGATCGGGGGTCTACGAGCAGTACTTC	CASSLERSGVYEQYF
TRBV6-6	TRBJ2-7	.	.	TGTGCCAGCAGTCCCTTACCCCAGGGACAATCCCACGAGCAGTACTTC	CASSPLPQGQSHEQYF
TRBV2	TRBJ1-2	.	.	TGTGCCAGCAGTGAAGACAGTTTTAATGGCTACACCTTC	CASSEDSFNGYTF
TRBV19	TRBJ2-7	TRBD2	.	TGTGCCAGTAGGGGGCATAAGCGGGGACTCTACGAGCAGTACTTC	CASRGHKRGLYEQYF
TRBV6-5	TRBJ1-2	.	.	TGTGCCAGCAGTTTATTGGCACCCGGGGGGGGCTACACCTTC	CASSLLAPGGGYTF
TRBV7-3	TRBJ2-7	.	.	TGTGCCAGCAGCTCGACAGGTTCCCAGCAGTACTTC	CASSSTGSQQYF
TRBV28	TRBJ1-5	TRBD1	.	TGTGCCAGCAGTACTCAGGGGGTTCCGTACCCCCAGCATTTT	CASSTQGVPYPQHF
TRBV28	TRBJ1-1	TRBD1	.	TGTGCCAGCCGGACAGGGTGGGGGGAGACTGAAGCTTTCTTT	CASRTGWGETEAFF
TRBV11-3	TRBJ2-2	.	.	TGTGCCAGCAGCTTAGATTCTCCGGGCACCGGGGAGCTGTTTTTT	CASSLDSPGTGELFF
TRBV7-3	TRBJ1-1	TRBD1	.	TGTGCCAGCAGCCCGACAGGGGTGAACACTGAAGCTTTCTTT	CASSPTGVNTEAFF
TRBV29-1	TRBJ2-2	.	few	TGCAGCGCTAAGGAGAACGGGGAGCTGTTTTTT	CSAKENGELFF
TRBV27	TRBJ2-5	.	.	TGTGCCAGCAGTTTATCCCAGATCCTCCCTTGGGAGACCCAGTACTTC	CASSLSQILPWETQYF
TRBV7-9	TRBJ1-1	.	.	TGTGCCAGCAGCTCCTTGACATCATTTTTCTCCACTGAAGCTTTCTTT	CASSSLTSFFSTEAFF
TRBV28	TRBJ1-5	.	.	TGTGCCAGCAGTTTATTGGTCATCGGGCGCGGCAATCAGCCCCAGCATTTT	CASSLLVIGRGNQPQHF
TRBV18	TRBJ2-3	TRBD2	.	TGTGCCAGCTCACCACCAGATCTAGCGGGAGTGGCAGATACGCAGTATTTT	CASSPPDLAGVADTQYF
TRBV29-1	TRBJ2-1	TRBD2	.	TGCAGCGTCCTCGGGGGGGGCGCGGTCTATGAGCAGTTCTTC	CSVLGGGAVYEQFF
TRBV19	TRBJ1-2	.	.	TGTGCCAGTAGTGCGGGGCAATATGGCTACACCTTC	CASSAGQYGYTF
TRBV27	TRBJ2-1	TRBD2	once	TGTGCCAGCAGAAAGCGGGGTGAGAATGAGCAGTTCTTC	CASRKRGENEQFF
TRBV28	TRBJ1-2	TRBD1	.	TGTGCCAGCAGTTTGGGGCAGGGGGGTTTCTATGGCTACACCTTC	CASSLGQGGFYGYTF
TRBV7-3	TRBJ2-7	.	.	TGTGCCAGCAGCTTAGAAGTTGGGGGTTCGTACGAGCAGTACTTC	CASSLEVGGSYEQYF
TRBV10-3	TRBJ1-4	.	.	TGTGCCATACTCAGCAGGGAAGAGGGAAAACTGTTTTTT	CAILSREEGKLFF
TRBV11-2	TRBJ2-1	.	.	TGTGCCAGCAGCCCCCCCGGGATAGCGGACTACAATGAGCAGTTCTTC	CASSPPGIADYNEQFF
TRBV27	TRBJ1-1	TRBD1	.	TGTGCCAGCAGTTTTAGGGACAGGAACACTGAAGCTTTCTTT	CASSFRDRNTEAFF
TRBV28	TRBJ1-2	.	.	TGTGCCAGCATTGGCACAAGGAGGGGGATGCGTAGTGGCTACACCTTC	CASIGTRRGMRSGYTF
TRBV7-9	TRBJ1-3	.	.	TGTGCCAGCCTCCCTCTAAACACCATATATTTT	CASLPLNTIYF
TRBV10-3	TRBJ1-5	TRBD1	.	TGTGCCAGACAGGGGATTTTTCTTCGGAATCAGCCCCAGCATTTT	CARQGIFLRNQPQHF
TRBV10-1	TRBJ2-3	TRBD2	.	TGCGCCAGCAGCCCCTCTATTGCGGGGGACCCTAGCACAGATACGCAGTATTTT	CASSPSIAGDPSTDTQYF
TRBV13	TRBJ2-7	TRBD1	.	TGTGCCAGCAGCCAAGGGACAGAAGCCTCCTACGAGCAGTACTTC	CASSQGTEASYEQYF
TRBV21-1	TRBJ1-4	.	.	TGTGCCAGCAGCAGGATGGCGAGTAATGAAAAACTGTTTTTT	CASSRMASNEKLFF
TRBV6-1	TRBJ2-2	TRBD2	.	TGTGCCAGCAGTGAAGGGCTAGCGGGCGGGAATACCGGGGAGCTGTTTTTT	CASSEGLAGGNTGELFF
TRBV7-9	TRBJ1-2	.	.	TGTGCCAGCAGACTTGGACAGCAAGAAGGCTACACCTTC	CASRLGQQEGYTF
TRBV19	TRBJ2-7	TRBD1	.	TGTGCCAGTAGTCCGCGGACAGGGATCTACGAGCAGTACTTC	CASSPRTGIYEQYF
TRBV27	TRBJ2-7	.	few	TGTGCCAGCAGTTTAAGGGTTTCCTACGAGCAGTACTTC	CASSLRVSYEQYF
TRBV6-1	TRBJ1-2	TRBD1	.	TGTGCCAGCAGCAAGACAGGGTTGAGTGGTGGCTACACCTTC	CASSKTGLSGGYTF
TRBV5-4	TRBJ1-2	.	once	TGTGCCAGCAGGGAGACGGTGGAGGGCTACACCTTC	CASRETVEGYTF
TRBV6-1	TRBJ1-5	.	.	TGTGCCAGCAGTGAACACCAGGGTCAACTCACTATGAGGAGCAATCAGCCCCAGCATTTT	CASSEHQGQLTMRSNQPQHF
TRBV25-1	TRBJ2-1	.	.	TGTGCCAGCAGCCCCAGACTGCTCTACAATGAGCAGTTCTTC	CASSPRLLYNEQFF
TRBV28	TRBJ2-7	TRBD1	.	TGTGCCAGCAGTGCCCGGACAGGGATCTACGAGCAGTACTTC	CASSARTGIYEQYF
TRBV11-2	TRBJ2-5	.	.	TGTGCCAGCAGTTCCGGGACGGGGCGGGAGACCCAGTACTTC	CASSSGTGRETQYF
TRBV21-1	TRBJ2-1	.	.	TGTGCCAGCGGACCCAAGATTACACCACTAGCGGGAGAGTCCGATGAGCAGTTCTTC	CASGPKITPLAGESDEQFF
TRBV2	TRBJ2-1	TRBD2	.	TGTGCCAGCAGCGGACTAGCGGGACCCCTAGCCAATGAGCAGTTCTTC	CASSGLAGPLANEQFF
TRBV6-5	TRBJ1-1	.	.	TGTGCCAGCAGTTACTTCGGAATTTCGAACACTGAAGCTTTCTTT	CASSYFGISNTEAFF
TRBV9	TRBJ2-5	TRBD2	.	TGTGCCAGCAGCAGCGGGGGAACCCAAGAGACCCAGTACTTC	CASSSGGTQETQYF